The clone carrying this T cell receptor beta chain was observed at least ten times. The germline V gene encodes CDR1 SGHTA and CDR2 FQGNSA. The CDR3 is made up of 14 amino acids. Trimming took off 8 bases at V and 5 bases at J, with 18 bases between the two ends. TCRdb used MiXCR to reprocess the RT-PCR reads, holding one entry per CDR3 protein. The table lists hundreds of thousands of distinct CDR3 sequences, 14% of them singletons, with 3.6% in the top ten. This receptor was taken from a female donor in good health, serving as a healthy control. The rearrangement links TRBV7-2 to TRBJ2-5; the D gene could be TRBD1 or TRBD2 (6 bases each). The source material was memory CD4+ T cells from blood. The CDR3 region has the DNA TGTGCCAGCGGAGTAGGGGGGTCCCTCGAGACCCAGTACTTC. It encodes CASGVGGSLETQYF.